This T cell receptor (beta chain) is drawn from a study of T cell responses to AZD1222 COVID-19 vaccine. Looking at the study overall: Pooling of second doses given at about 4 or about 12 weeks was done. Study outcomes and limitations: Spike-spanning, vaccine-associated CD4 TCRs were dominant at 160-218 and 743-854. Clonal diversity was possibly underestimated, and the donors were mostly white British, with more females. Close to half of all spike-specific TCRs reportedly target regions of the variants that are unmutated.

CDR3 size: 17 residues. The V end lost 1 base, the J end lost 0 bases, and 12 bases lay between the germline ends. Germline V gene sequence: CDR1 SGHTA, CDR2 FQGNSA. With regard to this clone: What it recognizes is unknown.

Only in-frame clones appear in the TCRdb table, and some are missing; sequencing was by immunoSEQ multiplex PCR. The sample carries 85,000 to 130,000 clones, more than 75% recorded once. Material: peripheral blood, obtained on day 0 of AZD1222 vaccination. The source is an adult in good health. This rearrangement joins TRBV7-2 to TRBJ1-4, with D unclear. CDR3 region: CASSLDSNLATNEKLFF. Here the CDR3 DNA reads TGTGCCAGCAGCTTAGACTCGAACCTGGCAACTAATGAAAAACTGTTTTTT.